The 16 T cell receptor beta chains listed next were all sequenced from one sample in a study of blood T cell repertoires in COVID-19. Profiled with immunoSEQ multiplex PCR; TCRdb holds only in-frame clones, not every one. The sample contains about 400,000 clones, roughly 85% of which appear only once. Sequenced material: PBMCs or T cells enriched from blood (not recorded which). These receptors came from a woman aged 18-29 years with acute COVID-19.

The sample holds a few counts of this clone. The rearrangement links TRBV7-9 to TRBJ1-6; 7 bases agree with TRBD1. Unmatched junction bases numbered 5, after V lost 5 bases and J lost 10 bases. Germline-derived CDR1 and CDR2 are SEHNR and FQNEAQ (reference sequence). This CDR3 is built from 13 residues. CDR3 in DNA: TGTGCCAGCAGCACTGACAGGGTCTCACCCCTCCACTTT. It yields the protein CASSTDRVSPLHF.

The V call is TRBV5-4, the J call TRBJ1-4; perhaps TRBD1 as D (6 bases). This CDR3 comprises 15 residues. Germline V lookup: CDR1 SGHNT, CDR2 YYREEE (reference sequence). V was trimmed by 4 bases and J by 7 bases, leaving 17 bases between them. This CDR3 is CASSPASGAGEKLFF. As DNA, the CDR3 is TGTGCCAGCAGCCCGGCGTCAGGGGCTGGTGAAAAACTGTTTTTT.

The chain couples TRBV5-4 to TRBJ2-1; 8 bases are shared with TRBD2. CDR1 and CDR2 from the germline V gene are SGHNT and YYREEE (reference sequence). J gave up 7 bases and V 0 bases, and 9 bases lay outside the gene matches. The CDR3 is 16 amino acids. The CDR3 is CASSLEGLVGRNEQFF. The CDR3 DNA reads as TGTGCCAGCAGCTTGGAGGGACTAGTGGGTCGTAATGAGCAGTTCTTC.

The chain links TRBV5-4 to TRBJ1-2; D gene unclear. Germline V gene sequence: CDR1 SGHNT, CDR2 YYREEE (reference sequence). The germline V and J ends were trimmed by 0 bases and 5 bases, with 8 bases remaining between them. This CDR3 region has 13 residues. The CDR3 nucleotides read TGTGCCAGCAGCTTGGAACCGGGTTATGGCTACACCTTC. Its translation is CASSLEPGYGYTF.

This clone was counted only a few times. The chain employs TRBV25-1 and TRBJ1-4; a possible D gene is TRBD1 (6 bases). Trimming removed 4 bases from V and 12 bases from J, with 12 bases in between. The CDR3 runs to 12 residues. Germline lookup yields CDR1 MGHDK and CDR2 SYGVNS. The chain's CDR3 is CASSGYRAELFF. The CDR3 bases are TGTGCCAGCAGTGGATACAGGGCGGAACTGTTTTTT.

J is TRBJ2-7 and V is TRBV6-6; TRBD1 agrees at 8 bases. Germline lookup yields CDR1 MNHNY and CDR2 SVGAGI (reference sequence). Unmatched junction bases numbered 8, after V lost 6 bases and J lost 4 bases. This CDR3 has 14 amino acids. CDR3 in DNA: TGTGCCAGCAGCATGGACAGGGTTCCATACGAGCAGTACTTC. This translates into CASSMDRVPYEQYF.

CDR3: CASSQTPGTGNQPQHF. In nucleotides, the CDR3 is TGCGCCAGCAGCCAAACTCCCGGGACAGGCAATCAGCCCCAGCATTTT. The chain has TRBV4-1 and TRBJ1-5; 7 nucleotides match TRBD1. J was trimmed by 2 bases and V by 2 bases; bases with no gene match: 6. The CDR3 runs 16 residues. Germline V lookup: CDR1 MGHRA, CDR2 YSYEKL.

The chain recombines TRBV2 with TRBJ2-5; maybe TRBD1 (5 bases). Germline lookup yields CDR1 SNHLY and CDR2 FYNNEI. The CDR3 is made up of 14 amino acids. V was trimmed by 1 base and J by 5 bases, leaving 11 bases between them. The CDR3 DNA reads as TGTGCCAGCAGTGAAGTGGGGCCGATGGAGACCCAGTACTTC. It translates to CASSEVGPMETQYF.

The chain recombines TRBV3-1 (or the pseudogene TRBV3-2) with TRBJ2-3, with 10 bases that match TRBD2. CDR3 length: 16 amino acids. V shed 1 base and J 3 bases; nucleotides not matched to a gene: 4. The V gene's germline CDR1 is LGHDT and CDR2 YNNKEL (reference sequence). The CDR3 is CASSQVAGGLTDTQYF. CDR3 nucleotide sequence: TGTGCCAGCAGCCAAGTAGCGGGAGGACTAACAGATACGCAGTATTTT.

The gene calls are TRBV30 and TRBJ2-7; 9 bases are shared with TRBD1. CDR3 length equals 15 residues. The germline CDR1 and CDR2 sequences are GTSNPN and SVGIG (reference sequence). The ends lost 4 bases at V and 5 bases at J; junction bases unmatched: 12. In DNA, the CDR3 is TGTGCCTGGACGAAGATCCGGGACAGGGACCACGAGCAGTACTTC. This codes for CAWTKIRDRDHEQYF. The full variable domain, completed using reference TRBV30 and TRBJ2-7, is SQTIHQWPATLVQPVGSPLSLECTVEGTSNPNLYWYRQAAGRGLQLLFYSVGIGQISSEVPQNLSASRPQDRQFILSSKKLLLSDSGFYLCAWTKIRDRDHEQYFGPGTRLTVT.

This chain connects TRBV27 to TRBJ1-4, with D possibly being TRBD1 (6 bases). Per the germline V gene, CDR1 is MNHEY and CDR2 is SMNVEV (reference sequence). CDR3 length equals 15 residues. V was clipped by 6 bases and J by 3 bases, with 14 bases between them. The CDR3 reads CASSPRGFPNEKLFF. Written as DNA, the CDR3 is TGTGCCAGCAGCCCCAGGGGTTTTCCTAATGAAAAACTGTTTTTT. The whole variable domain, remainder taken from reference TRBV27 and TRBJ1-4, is EAQVTQNPRYLITVTGKKLTVTCSQNMNHEYMSWYRQDPGLGLRQIYYSMNVEVTDKGDVPEGYKVSRKEKRNFPLILESPSPNQTSLYFCASSPRGFPNEKLFFGSGTQLSVL.

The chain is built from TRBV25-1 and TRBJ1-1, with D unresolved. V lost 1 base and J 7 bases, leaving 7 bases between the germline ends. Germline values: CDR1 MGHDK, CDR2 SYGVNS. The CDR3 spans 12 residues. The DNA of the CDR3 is TGTGCCAGCAGTGAATCGGGGATTGAAGCTTTCTTT. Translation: CASSESGIEAFF.

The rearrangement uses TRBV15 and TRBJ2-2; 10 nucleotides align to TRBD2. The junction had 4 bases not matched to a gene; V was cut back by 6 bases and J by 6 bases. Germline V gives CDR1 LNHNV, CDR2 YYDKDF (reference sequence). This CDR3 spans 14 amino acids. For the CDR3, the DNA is TGTGCCACCAGTGAGCTAGCGGGAGCCGGGGAGCTGTTTTTT. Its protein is CATSELAGAGELFF.

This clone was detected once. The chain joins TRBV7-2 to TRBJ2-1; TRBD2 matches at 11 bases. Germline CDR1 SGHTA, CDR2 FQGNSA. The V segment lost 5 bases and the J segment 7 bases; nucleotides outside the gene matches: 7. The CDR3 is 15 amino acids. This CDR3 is CASSPPLAGGNEQFF. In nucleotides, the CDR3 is TGTGCCAGCAGCCCCCCCCTAGCGGGAGGAAATGAGCAGTTCTTC.

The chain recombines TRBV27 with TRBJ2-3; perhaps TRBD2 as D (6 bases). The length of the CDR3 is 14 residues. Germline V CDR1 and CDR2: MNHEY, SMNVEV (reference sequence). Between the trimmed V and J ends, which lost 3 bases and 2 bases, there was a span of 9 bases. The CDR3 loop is CASSLKRVTDTQYF. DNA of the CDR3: TGTGCCAGCAGTTTGAAGCGGGTCACAGATACGCAGTATTTT.

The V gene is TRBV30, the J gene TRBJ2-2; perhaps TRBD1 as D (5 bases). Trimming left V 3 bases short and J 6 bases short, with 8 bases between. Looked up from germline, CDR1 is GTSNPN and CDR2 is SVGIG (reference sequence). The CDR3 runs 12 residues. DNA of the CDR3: TGTGCCTGGAGCAGGGTCCCCGGGGAGCTGTTTTTT. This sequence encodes CAWSRVPGELFF.